The 2 T cell receptor beta chains below come from one sample, sequenced in a study of graft-versus-host responses after intestinal transplantation. Their cognate antigens are unknown. The assay was immunoSEQ multiplex PCR, and TCRdb's table has in-frame clones only and misses some. This table has 100,000 to 120,000 clones, around 93% appearing once. The source material was unstimulated CD8+ T cells sorted from spleen or lymph node cells, sampled before intestinal transplant. These receptors came from a human donor who received an intestinal transplant.

This sequence joins TRBV19 and TRBJ2-7; 9 bases fit TRBD2. The CDR3 totals 15 residues. The germline CDR1 and CDR2 sequences are LNHDA and SQIVND (reference sequence). After removal of 6 bases from V and 3 bases from J, the junction contained 9 bases not matched to a gene. In DNA, the CDR3 is TGTGCCAGTAGAACTCGAGCGGGAGGCAACTACGAGCAGTACTTC. This sequence encodes CASRTRAGGNYEQYF.

J is TRBJ1-5 and V is TRBV4-1; 7 nucleotides align to TRBD1. V shed 3 bases, J shed 6 bases, and the junction held 8 bases outside the gene matches. Germline V CDR1 and CDR2: MGHRA, YSYEKL. The CDR3 sequence is 15 residues long. The CDR3 spells CASSQVDREGQPQHF. CDR3 DNA sequence: TGCGCCAGCAGCCAGGTTGACAGGGAGGGTCAGCCCCAGCATTTT.